Sequencing of this T cell receptor beta chain was carried out in a study of identical twins. Study-wide results and limits: Models underpredicted monozygotic twin sharing of out-of-frame TCR alpha. The degree of excess twin sharing was weaker in beta out-of-frame sequences. Twins shared out-of-frame alpha sequences with excess low generation probability.

This clonotype was detected ten times or more. The antigen is not known. Unmatched junction bases numbered 8, after V lost 3 bases and J lost 1 base. Germline values: CDR1 SNHLY, CDR2 FYNNEI. CDR3 length equals 16 residues. A universal primer binding site was introduced by template switching. The final cDNA contained unique molecular identifiers. TCRdb passed the 5' RACE reads through MiXCR, listing each CDR3 protein once. The sample lists around 650,000 distinct CDR3 sequences, 7% to 7.5% occurring once. A further study also used this sample, focusing on yellow fever vaccine responses in identical twins.

V gene TRBV2 combines with J gene TRBJ2-5; 7 nucleotides agree with TRBD2. Specimen: PBMCs. The receptor comes from a woman between 18 and 29 years old in good health. In DNA, the CDR3 is TGTGCCAGCAGTGAGGGGCGACTAGCTGTCCAAGAGACCCAGTACTTC. It translates to CASSEGRLAVQETQYF.